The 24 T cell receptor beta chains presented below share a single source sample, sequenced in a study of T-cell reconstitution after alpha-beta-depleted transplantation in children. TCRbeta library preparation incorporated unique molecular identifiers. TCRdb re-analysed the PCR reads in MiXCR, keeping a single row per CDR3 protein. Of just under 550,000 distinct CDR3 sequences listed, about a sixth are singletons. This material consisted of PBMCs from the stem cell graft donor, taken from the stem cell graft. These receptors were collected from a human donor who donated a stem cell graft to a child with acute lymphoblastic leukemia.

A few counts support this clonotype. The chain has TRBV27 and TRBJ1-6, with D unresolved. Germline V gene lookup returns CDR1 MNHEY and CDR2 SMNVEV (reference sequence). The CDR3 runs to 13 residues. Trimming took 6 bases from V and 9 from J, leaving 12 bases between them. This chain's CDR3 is CASRGFRSSPLHF. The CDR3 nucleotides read TGTGCCAGCAGAGGTTTTAGAAGTTCACCCCTCCACTTT.

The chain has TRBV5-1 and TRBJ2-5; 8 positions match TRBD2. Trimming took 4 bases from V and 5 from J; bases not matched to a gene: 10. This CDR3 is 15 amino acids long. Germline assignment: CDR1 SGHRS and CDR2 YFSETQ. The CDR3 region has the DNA TGCGCCAGCAGCATGGGACTAGGAATTGAGGAGACCCAGTACTTC. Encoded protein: CASSMGLGIEETQYF.

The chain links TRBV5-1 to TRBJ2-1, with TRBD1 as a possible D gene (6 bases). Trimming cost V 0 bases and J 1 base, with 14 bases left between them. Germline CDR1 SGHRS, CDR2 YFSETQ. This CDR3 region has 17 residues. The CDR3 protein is CASSLATGLQSYNEQFF. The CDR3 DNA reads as TGCGCCAGCAGCTTGGCCACAGGGCTCCAATCCTACAATGAGCAGTTCTTC.

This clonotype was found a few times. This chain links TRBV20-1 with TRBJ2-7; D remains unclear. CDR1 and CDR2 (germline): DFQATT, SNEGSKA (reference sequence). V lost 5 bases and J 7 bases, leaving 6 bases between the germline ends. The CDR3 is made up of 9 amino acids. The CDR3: CSALKEQYF. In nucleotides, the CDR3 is TGCAGTGCTTTGAAAGAGCAGTACTTC.

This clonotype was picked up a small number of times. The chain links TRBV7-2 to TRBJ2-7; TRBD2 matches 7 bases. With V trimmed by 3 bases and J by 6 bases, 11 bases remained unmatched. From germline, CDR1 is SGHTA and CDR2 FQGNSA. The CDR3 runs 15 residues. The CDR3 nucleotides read TGTGCCAGCAGCTTTATGTCGTGGCGGGAGCGCGAGCAGTACTTC. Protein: CASSFMSWREREQYF. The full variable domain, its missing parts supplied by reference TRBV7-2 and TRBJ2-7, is GAGVSQSPSNKVTEKGKDVELRCDPISGHTALYWYRQSLGQGLEFLIYFQGNSAPDKSGLPSDRFSAERTGGSVSTLTIQRTQQEDSAVYLCASSFMSWREREQYFGPGTRLTVT.

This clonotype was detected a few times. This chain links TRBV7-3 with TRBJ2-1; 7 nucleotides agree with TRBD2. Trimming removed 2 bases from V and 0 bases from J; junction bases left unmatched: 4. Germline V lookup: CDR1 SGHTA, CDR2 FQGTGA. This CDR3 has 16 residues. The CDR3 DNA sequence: TGTGCCAGCAGCTTATTGGGCGGGAGCTCCTACAATGAGCAGTTCTTC. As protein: CASSLLGGSSYNEQFF.

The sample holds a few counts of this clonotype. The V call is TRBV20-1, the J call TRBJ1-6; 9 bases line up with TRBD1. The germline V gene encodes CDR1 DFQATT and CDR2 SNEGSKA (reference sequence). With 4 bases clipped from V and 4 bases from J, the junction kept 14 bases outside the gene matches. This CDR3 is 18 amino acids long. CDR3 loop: CSATGGGPGQGYNSPLHF. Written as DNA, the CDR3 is TGCAGTGCTACAGGGGGAGGTCCGGGACAGGGATATAATTCACCCCTCCACTTT.

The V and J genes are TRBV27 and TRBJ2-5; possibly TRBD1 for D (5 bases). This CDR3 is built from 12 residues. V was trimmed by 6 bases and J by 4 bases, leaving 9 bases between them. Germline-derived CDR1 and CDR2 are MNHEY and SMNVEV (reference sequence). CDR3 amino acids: CASRGRGETQYF. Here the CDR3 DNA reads TGTGCCAGCAGGGGTAGGGGAGAGACCCAGTACTTC.

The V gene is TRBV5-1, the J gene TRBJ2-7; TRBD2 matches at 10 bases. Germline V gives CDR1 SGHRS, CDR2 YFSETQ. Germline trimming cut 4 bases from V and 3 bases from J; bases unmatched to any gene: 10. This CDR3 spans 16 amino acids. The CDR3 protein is CASSVWEREGNYEQYF. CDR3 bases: TGCGCCAGCAGCGTATGGGAGCGGGAGGGAAACTACGAGCAGTACTTC.

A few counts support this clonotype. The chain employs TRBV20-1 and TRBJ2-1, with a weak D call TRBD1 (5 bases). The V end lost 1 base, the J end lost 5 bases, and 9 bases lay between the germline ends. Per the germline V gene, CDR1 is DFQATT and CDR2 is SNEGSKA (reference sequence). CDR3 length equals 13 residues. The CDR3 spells CSARARVNNEQFF. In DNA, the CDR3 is TGCAGTGCTAGAGCCAGGGTCAACAATGAGCAGTTCTTC.

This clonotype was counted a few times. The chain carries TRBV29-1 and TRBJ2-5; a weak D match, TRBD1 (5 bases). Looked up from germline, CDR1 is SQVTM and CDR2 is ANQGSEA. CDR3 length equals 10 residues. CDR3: CSVRVETQYF. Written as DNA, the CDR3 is TGCAGTGTCAGGGTAGAGACCCAGTACTTC. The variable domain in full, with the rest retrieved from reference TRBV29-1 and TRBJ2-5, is SAVISQKPSRDICQRGTSLTIQCQVDSQVTMMFWYRQQPGQSLTLIATANQGSEATYESGFVIDKFPISRPNLTFSTLTVSNMSPEDSSIYLCSVRVETQYFGPGTRLLVL.

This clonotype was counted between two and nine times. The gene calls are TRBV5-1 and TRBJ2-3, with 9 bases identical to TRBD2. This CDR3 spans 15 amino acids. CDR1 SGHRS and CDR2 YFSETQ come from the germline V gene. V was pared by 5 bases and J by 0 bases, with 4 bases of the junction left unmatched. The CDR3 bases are TGCGCCAGCAGGCCAGCGGGAGGTAGCACAGATACGCAGTATTTT. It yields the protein CASRPAGGSTDTQYF.

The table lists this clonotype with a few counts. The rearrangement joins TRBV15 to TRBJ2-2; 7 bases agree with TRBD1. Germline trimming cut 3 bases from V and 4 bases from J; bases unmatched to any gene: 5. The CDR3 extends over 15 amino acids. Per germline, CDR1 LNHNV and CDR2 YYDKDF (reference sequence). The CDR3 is CATSRTGPATGELFF. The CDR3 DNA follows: TGTGCCACCAGCAGGACAGGGCCGGCCACCGGGGAGCTGTTTTTT.

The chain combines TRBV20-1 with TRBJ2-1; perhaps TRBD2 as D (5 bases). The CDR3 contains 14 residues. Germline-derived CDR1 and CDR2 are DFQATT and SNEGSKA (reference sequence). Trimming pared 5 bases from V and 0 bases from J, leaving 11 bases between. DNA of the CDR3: TGCAGTGCTGCAAGGGAGAGCTCCTACAATGAGCAGTTCTTC. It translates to CSAARESSYNEQFF.

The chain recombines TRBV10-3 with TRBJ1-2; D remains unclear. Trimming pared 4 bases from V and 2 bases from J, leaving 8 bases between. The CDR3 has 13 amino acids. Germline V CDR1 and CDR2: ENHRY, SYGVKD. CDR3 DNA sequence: TGTGCCATCAGTGTGAGGGAAAACTATGGCTACACCTTC. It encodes CAISVRENYGYTF.

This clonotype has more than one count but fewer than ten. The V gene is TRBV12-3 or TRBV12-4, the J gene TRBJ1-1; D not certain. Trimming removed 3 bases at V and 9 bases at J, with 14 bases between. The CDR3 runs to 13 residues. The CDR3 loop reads CASSFDRDRQAFF. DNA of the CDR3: TGTGCCAGCAGTTTCGACCGTGATCGTCAAGCTTTCTTT.

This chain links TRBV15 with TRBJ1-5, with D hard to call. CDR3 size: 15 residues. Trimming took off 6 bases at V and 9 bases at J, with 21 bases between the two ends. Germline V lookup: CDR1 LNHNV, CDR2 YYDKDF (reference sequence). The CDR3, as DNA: TGTGCCACCAGACCCGACGACCCGACAAGTTCGCCCCAGCATTTT. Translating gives CATRPDDPTSSPQHF. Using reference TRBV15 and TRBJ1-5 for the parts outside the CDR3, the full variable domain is DAMVIQNPRYQVTQFGKPVTLSCSQTLNHNVMYWYQQKSSQAPKLLFHYYDKDFNNEADTPDNFQSRRPNTSFCFLDIRSPGLGDTAMYLCATRPDDPTSSPQHFGDGTRLSIL.

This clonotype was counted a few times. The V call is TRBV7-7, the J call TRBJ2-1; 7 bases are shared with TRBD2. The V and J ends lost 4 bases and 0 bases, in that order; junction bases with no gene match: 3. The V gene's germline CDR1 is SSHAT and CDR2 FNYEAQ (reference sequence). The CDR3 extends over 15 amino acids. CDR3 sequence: CASSSGLDSYNEQFF. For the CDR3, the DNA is TGTGCCAGCAGCTCCGGACTAGACTCCTACAATGAGCAGTTCTTC. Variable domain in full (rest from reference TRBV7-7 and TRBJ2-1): GAGVSQSPRYKVTKRGQDVTLRCDPISSHATLYWYQQALGQGPEFLTYFNYEAQPDKSGLPSDRFSAERPEGSISTLTIQRTEQRDSAMYRCASSSGLDSYNEQFFGPGTRLTVL.

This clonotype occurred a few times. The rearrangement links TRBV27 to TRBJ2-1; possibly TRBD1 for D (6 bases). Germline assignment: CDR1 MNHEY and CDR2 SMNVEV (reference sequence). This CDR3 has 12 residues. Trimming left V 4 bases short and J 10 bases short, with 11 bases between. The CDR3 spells CASSSTGTEQFF. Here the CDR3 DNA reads TGTGCCAGCAGTTCAACCGGGACAGAGCAGTTCTTC.

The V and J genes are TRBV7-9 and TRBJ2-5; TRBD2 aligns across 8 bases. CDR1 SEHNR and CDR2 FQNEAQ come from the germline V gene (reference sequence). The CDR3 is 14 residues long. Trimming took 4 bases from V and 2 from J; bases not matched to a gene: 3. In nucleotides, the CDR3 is TGTGCCAGCAGCTACGGACTAGCACAAGAGACCCAGTACTTC. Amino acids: CASSYGLAQETQYF.

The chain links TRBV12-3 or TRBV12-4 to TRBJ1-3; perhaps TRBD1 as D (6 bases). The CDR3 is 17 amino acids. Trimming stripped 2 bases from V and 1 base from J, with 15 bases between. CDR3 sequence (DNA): TGTGCCAGCAGTTTAAGCAGGGGCTCGGGATCTGGAAACACCATATATTTT. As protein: CASSLSRGSGSGNTIYF.

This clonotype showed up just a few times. This chain's CDR3 is CSAIRALGTGGVLTF. CDR3 nucleotide sequence: TGCAGTGCTATTCGAGCGCTGGGGACAGGGGGCGTCCTGACTTTC. The V gene is TRBV20-1, the J gene TRBJ2-6; 11 bases align to TRBD1. J was trimmed by 12 bases and V by 4 bases; bases with no gene match: 11. CDR3 length: 15 amino acids. Germline V gives CDR1 DFQATT, CDR2 SNEGSKA (reference sequence).

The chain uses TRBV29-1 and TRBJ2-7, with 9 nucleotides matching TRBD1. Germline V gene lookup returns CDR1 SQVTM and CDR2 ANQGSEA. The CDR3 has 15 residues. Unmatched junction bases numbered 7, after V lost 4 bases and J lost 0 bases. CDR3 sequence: CSVVPSDRGSYEQYF. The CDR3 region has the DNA TGCAGCGTTGTCCCCTCGGACAGGGGCTCCTACGAGCAGTACTTC.

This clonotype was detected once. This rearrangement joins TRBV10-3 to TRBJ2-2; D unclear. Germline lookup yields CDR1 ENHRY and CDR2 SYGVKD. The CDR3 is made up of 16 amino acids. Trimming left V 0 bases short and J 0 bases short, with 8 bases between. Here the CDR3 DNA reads TGTGCCATCAGTGAGTCGCTCGAATCGAACACCGGGGAGCTGTTTTTT. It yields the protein CAISESLESNTGELFF.